This entry concerns a single T cell receptor beta chain. What it binds is not known. V was cut by 1 base and J by 1 base, with 7 bases left in between. Germline CDR1 MGHRA, CDR2 YSYEKL. The CDR3 extends over 14 amino acids. Each CDR3 protein gets one entry after TCRdb re-called the 5' RACE reads with MiXCR. The sample has about 110,000 distinct CDR3 sequences; about a fifth are singletons. This entry is derived from a study of T-cell memory formation after mild COVID-19. Broader study findings: Contracting CD8+ clones were enriched in EMRA, CD4+ mainly in CM and EM.

V is TRBV4-1 and J is TRBJ1-1; D gene unclear. Material: PBMCs or a T cell subset sorted from them (not recorded which). This sequence originates from a man aged 18 to 30 who had mild COVID-19 (a few samples of this study predate the infection). Cell type and time point are not known. The CDR3: CASSQAEANTEAFF. CDR3 nucleotide sequence: TGCGCCAGCAGCCAAGCAGAGGCGAACACTGAAGCTTTCTTT.